These 14 T cell receptor beta chains were sequenced from one sample in a study of CD8+CD57+ T cells in acquired aplastic anemia. General study results and limits: When set against total CD4+ and CD8+ pools, CD8+CD57+ cells in patients had lower diversity.

The sequenced patients had an expansion of CD8+CD57+ cells seen by flow cytometry. The antigens these receptors bind are not known. Using genomic DNA as the template, TCR beta VDJ and CDR3 profiling was carried out. TCRdb processed the reads anew with MiXCR; each CDR3 protein has one entry. This table holds some 20,000 distinct CDR3 sequences, approximately 37% found once. The sample comprised CD8+CD57+ T cells sorted from PBMCs. Stated subset: bead-enriched CD8+CD57+ effector memory T cells from SAA patients. The receptors derive from a human donor with aplastic anemia.

The chain links TRBV20-1 to TRBJ2-4; 10 nucleotides agree with TRBD2. The CDR3 covers 17 residues. CDR1 is DFQATT, CDR2 SNEGSKA, per germline (reference sequence). J lost 6 bases, V lost 1 base, and 12 bases had no gene match. The CDR3 region is CSARGWLAGARGNIQYF. The CDR3 DNA follows: TGCAGTGCTAGAGGTTGGCTAGCGGGAGCGAGAGGAAACATTCAGTACTTC.

This clonotype was seen many times. The J gene is TRBJ2-1, the V gene TRBV7-6, with 12 bases identical to TRBD2. The trim removed 5 bases at V and 0 bases at J, leaving 14 bases unmatched. The CDR3 is 20 amino acids. CDR1 SGHVS and CDR2 FNYEAQ come from the germline V gene. The CDR3 nucleotides read TGTGCCAGCAGCGGGGGCGAACTAGCGGGGGGCGGACTCTCCTACAATGAGCAGTTCTTC. As protein: CASSGGELAGGGLSYNEQFF.

J is TRBJ2-7 and V is TRBV5-1, with no clear D. There are 12 residues in the CDR3. Germline lookup yields CDR1 SGHRS and CDR2 YFSETQ. V lost 4 bases, J lost 4 bases, and 9 bases lay in between. DNA of the CDR3: TGCGCCAGCAGCCCCAGAGGATACGAGCAGTACTTC. Its translation is CASSPRGYEQYF.

This clonotype was seen more than once but under ten times. V is TRBV20-1 and J is TRBJ1-2; D not certain. Germline V CDR1 and CDR2: DFQATT, SNEGSKA (reference sequence). The V and J ends lost 0 bases and 4 bases respectively, with 15 bases between them. The CDR3 consists of 15 residues. Here the CDR3 DNA reads TGCAGTGCTAGAGAAGGATATGGCAGCCTCTATGGCTACACCTTC. Translation: CSAREGYGSLYGYTF.

J is TRBJ1-5 and V is TRBV27; D remains ambiguous. Germline V gene sequence: CDR1 MNHEY, CDR2 SMNVEV (reference sequence). The CDR3 is 14 amino acids. Trimming removed 4 bases from V and 6 bases from J, with 13 bases in between. The CDR3 bases are TGTGCCAGCAGTTCCGGACGGGGATCTCAGCCCCAGCATTTT. This translates into CASSSGRGSQPQHF.

Concerning this clonotype: A junction boundary mismatches the germline segment, possibly from a read error. The rearrangement joins TRBV7-3 to TRBJ1-1; 7 positions match TRBD1. The length of the CDR3 is 15 residues. Germline lookup yields CDR1 SGHTA and CDR2 FQGTGA. This CDR3 is CAGSLMGTDTHEAFF. In DNA form, the CDR3 reads TGTGCCGGCAGCTTAATGGGGACAGACACCCATGAAGCTTTCTTT.

The CDR3 DNA sequence: TGCGCCAGCAGCCAATCCGGCTATCAAGAGACCCAGTACTTC. It specifies CASSQSGYQETQYF. This chain joins TRBV4-3 and TRBJ2-5; D remains ambiguous. The germline CDR1 and CDR2 sequences are LGHNA and YSLEER. Trimming cost V 2 bases and J 2 bases, with 9 bases left between them. The CDR3 loop spans 14 amino acids.

The J gene is TRBJ1-6, the V gene TRBV6-5; D unclear. This CDR3 has 14 residues. Germline V gene data show CDR1 as MNHEY and CDR2 as SVGAGI. V was clipped by 6 bases and J by 7 bases, with 13 bases between them. DNA of the CDR3: TGTGCCAGCAGCCAAACTCCGGAGAATTCACCCCTCCACTTT. This encodes CASSQTPENSPLHF.

This clonotype was recorded a few times. The rearrangement uses TRBV7-2 and TRBJ2-1; the match to TRBD2 covers 12 bases. The CDR3 is 16 amino acids. After removal of 1 base from V and 6 bases from J, the junction contained 4 bases not matched to a gene. From germline, CDR1 is SGHTA and CDR2 FQGNSA. The CDR3 sequence is CASSLELAGGVNEQFF. CDR3 nucleotides: TGTGCCAGCAGCTTAGAACTAGCGGGAGGAGTCAATGAGCAGTTCTTC.

In regard to this clonotype: The junction differs from germline at one of its ends, possibly a read error. This chain connects TRBV5-1 to TRBJ1-2; 9 bases align to TRBD1. CDR3 length equals 16 residues. In germline, CDR1 is SGHRS, CDR2 YFSETQ. In DNA form, the CDR3 reads TGCGCCAGCAGCTCTGGACAGGGGCGGCAAGGCTATAGCTACACCTTC. It codes for CASSSGQGRQGYSYTF.

This rearrangement joins TRBV7-8 to TRBJ1-1; 8 nucleotides align to TRBD1. This CDR3 contains 18 residues. The V gene's germline CDR1 is SGHVS and CDR2 FQNEAQ. The ends lost 2 bases at V and 3 bases at J; junction bases unmatched: 14. Written as DNA, the CDR3 is TGTGCCAGCAGCTTATTTGCCGGACAGGGACTCCAGGACACTGAAGCTTTCTTT. Translation: CASSLFAGQGLQDTEAFF.

A few counts support this clonotype. This sequence joins TRBV19 and TRBJ2-2; D ambiguous. Trimming pared 8 bases from V and 3 bases from J, leaving 13 bases between. The CDR3 sequence is 14 residues long. The germline CDR1 and CDR2 sequences are LNHDA and SQIVND (reference sequence). The CDR3 protein is CASASWSDTGELFF. DNA of the CDR3: TGTGCCAGTGCGTCTTGGAGCGACACCGGGGAGCTGTTTTTT.

This clonotype occurred many times. The rearrangement uses TRBV5-6 and TRBJ2-5; D possibly matches TRBD1 or TRBD2 (5 bases each). The CDR3 is 14 amino acids. V shed 3 bases and J shed 4 bases, with 13 bases lying between them. From germline, CDR1 is SGHDT and CDR2 YYEEEE. For the CDR3, the DNA is TGTGCCAGCAGCTCGTGGGACGAGCGAGAGACCCAGTACTTC. It specifies CASSSWDERETQYF. The variable domain in full, completed from reference TRBV5-6 and TRBJ2-5, reads DAGVTQSPTHLIKTRGQQVTLRCSPKSGHDTVSWYQQALGQGPQFIFQYYEEEERQRGNFPDRFSGHQFPNYSSELNVNALLLGDSALYLCASSSWDERETQYFGPGTRLLVL.

This clonotype was counted at least ten times. This chain uses TRBV7-6 with TRBJ2-1; D gene unclear. V lost 6 bases, J lost 5 bases, and 8 bases lay in between. Germline CDR1 SGHVS, CDR2 FNYEAQ. This CDR3 has 12 amino acids. CDR3 residues: CASSTANNEQFF. The CDR3 nucleotides read TGTGCCAGCAGTACCGCCAACAATGAGCAGTTCTTC.